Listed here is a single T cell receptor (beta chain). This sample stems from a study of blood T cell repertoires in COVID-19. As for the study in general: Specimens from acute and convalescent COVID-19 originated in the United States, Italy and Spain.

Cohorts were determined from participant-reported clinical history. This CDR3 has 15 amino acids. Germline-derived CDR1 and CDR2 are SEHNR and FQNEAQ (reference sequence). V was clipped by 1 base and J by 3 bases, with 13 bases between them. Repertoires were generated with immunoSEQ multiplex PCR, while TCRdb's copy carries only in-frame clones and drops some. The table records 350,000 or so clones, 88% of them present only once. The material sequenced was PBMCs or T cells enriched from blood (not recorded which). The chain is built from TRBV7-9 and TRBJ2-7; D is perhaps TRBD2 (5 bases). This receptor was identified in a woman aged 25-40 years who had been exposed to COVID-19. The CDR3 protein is CASSLVSGGYYEQYF. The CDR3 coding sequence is TGTGCCAGCAGCTTAGTCAGCGGAGGTTACTACGAGCAGTACTTC.